The 11 T cell receptor beta chains in this list originate from one sample, sequenced in a study of cytomegalovirus exposure and HLA in healthy donors. Both 60 Vbeta primers and 13 Jbeta primers went into the PCR. Clones were sequenced by immunoSEQ multiplex PCR, and TCRdb holds only the in-frame ones, with some missing. The sample holds about 65,000 clones, about 78% seen once. Input material: PBMCs. The source of these receptors is a girl between 5 and 17 years old in good health and CMV-seropositive.

This clone was recorded only once. This chain connects TRBV5-4 to TRBJ2-2, with 8 positions matching TRBD2. The CDR3 is 18 amino acids. Germline trimming cut 0 bases from V and 6 bases from J; bases unmatched to any gene: 13. Germline-derived CDR1 and CDR2 are SGHNT and YYREEE (reference sequence). CDR3 residues: CASSLGGELAAWAGELFF. DNA of the CDR3: TGTGCCAGCAGCTTGGGTGGGGAACTAGCGGCGTGGGCCGGGGAGCTGTTTTTT.

J is TRBJ2-2 and V is TRBV10-2, with a weak D call TRBD1 (6 bases). The CDR3 contains 14 residues. Germline V gives CDR1 WSHSY, CDR2 SAAADI. V was trimmed by 9 bases and J by 6 bases, leaving 17 bases between them. This CDR3 is CASSTGLDAGELFF. In DNA, the CDR3 is TGCGCCAGTTCAACAGGGTTAGACGCCGGGGAGCTGTTTTTT.

V usage is TRBV29-1 and J usage is TRBJ2-7, with D possibly TRBD1 on 5 matching bases. The CDR3 runs to 18 residues. Germline CDR1 reads SQVTM; CDR2 reads ANQGSEA. V lost 0 bases, J lost 0 bases, and 21 bases lay in between. CDR3 DNA: TGCAGCGTTGAAGAGGGCATTACAGGTCGTCCGAGCTCCTACGAGCAGTACTTC. This codes for CSVEEGITGRPSSYEQYF.

The chain couples TRBV30 to TRBJ2-7, with D possibly TRBD2 on 7 matching bases. The V gene's germline CDR1 is GTSNPN and CDR2 SVGIG (reference sequence). The CDR3 is 13 residues long. Deletions cut 2 bases from V and 3 bases from J, with 11 bases between. The CDR3 DNA reads as TGTGCCTGGAGTAGGGGGGGTAACTACGAGCAGTACTTC. Protein: CAWSRGGNYEQYF.

The rearrangement uses TRBV7-2 and TRBJ1-2, with TRBD1 matching 9 bases. This CDR3 contains 14 residues. With V trimmed by 5 bases and J by 6 bases, 7 bases remained unmatched. Germline V gives CDR1 SGHTA, CDR2 FQGNSA. In DNA form, the CDR3 reads TGTGCCAGCAGCCCGGACAGGGGCGGAAATGGCTACACCTTC. Protein product: CASSPDRGGNGYTF.

This chain joins TRBV7-2 and TRBJ2-7, with 12 nucleotides matching TRBD2. V shed 5 bases, J shed 3 bases, and the junction held 11 bases outside the gene matches. The CDR3 runs 17 residues. CDR1 SGHTA and CDR2 FQGNSA come from the germline V gene. The CDR3, as DNA: TGTGCCAGCAGCACGCGTCCGGGACTAGCGGGCCTCTACGAGCAGTACTTC. This sequence encodes CASSTRPGLAGLYEQYF.

The chain is built from TRBV6-1 and TRBJ2-7; 13 nucleotides align to TRBD2. J gave up 3 bases and V 5 bases, and 4 bases lay outside the gene matches. Germline V gene sequence: CDR1 MNHNS, CDR2 SASEGT. The CDR3 consists of 15 residues. DNA of the CDR3: TGTGCCAGCAGTCGACTAGCGGGGGGTTTCTACGAGCAGTACTTC. Amino acids: CASSRLAGGFYEQYF.

The gene calls are TRBV28 and TRBJ1-2; the D gene is possibly TRBD1 (5 bases). Trimming removed 7 bases at V and 3 bases at J, with 18 bases between. The CDR3 is made up of 15 amino acids. Germline CDR1 is MDHEN and CDR2 is SYDVKM. CDR3: CASTTGRGWHYGYTF. The CDR3 region has the DNA TGTGCCAGCACAACCGGTAGGGGATGGCACTATGGCTACACCTTC.

The chain couples TRBV6-1 to TRBJ2-5, with D unresolved. V lost 6 bases, J lost 5 bases, and 7 bases lay in between. The CDR3 is made up of 11 amino acids. Germline lookup yields CDR1 MNHNS and CDR2 SASEGT. CDR3 coding DNA: TGTGCCAGCAGGTTCCTGGAGACCCAGTACTTC. This codes for CASRFLETQYF.

The chain links TRBV28 to TRBJ2-3, with 11 positions matching TRBD2. Germline values: CDR1 MDHEN, CDR2 SYDVKM. The length of the CDR3 is 21 residues. With V trimmed by 1 base and J by 1 base, 16 bases remained unmatched. The CDR3 loop reads CASSLSWIAGGPGGGTDTQYF. The CDR3 DNA is TGTGCCAGCAGTTTATCATGGATAGCGGGAGGGCCAGGAGGTGGCACAGATACGCAGTATTTT.

This clone has more than one count but fewer than ten. The rearrangement links TRBV4-1 to TRBJ1-6, with 7 nucleotides matching TRBD1. Germline lookup yields CDR1 MGHRA and CDR2 YSYEKL. Trimming took 4 bases from V and 7 from J; bases not matched to a gene: 10. CDR3 length: 16 residues. CDR3 amino acids: CASSPRGRDRNSPLHF. Here the CDR3 DNA reads TGCGCCAGCAGCCCCCGGGGTAGGGACAGAAATTCACCCCTCCACTTT.